This T cell receptor (beta chain) was sequenced during a study of identical twins. Study outcomes and limitations: Some out-of-frame alpha sequences were shared by twins, and these showed excess low generation probability.

Germline CDR1 reads SGHRS; CDR2 reads YFSETQ. The CDR3 has 15 residues. V lost 0 bases and J 8 bases, leaving 14 bases between the germline ends. TCRdb itself ran the 5' RACE reads through MiXCR, one entry per CDR3 protein. The data contain around 530,000 distinct CDR3 sequences, around 15% of them singletons. A word on this clonotype: The target antigen is unknown.

The same specimen was also included in a second study, on yellow fever vaccine responses in identical twins.

The clonotype originates from a woman younger than 30 in good health. The source material was CD4+ T cells sorted from blood. V is TRBV5-1 and J is TRBJ1-4; D might be TRBD1 (5 bases). The CDR3 is CASSLEGPAGEKLFF. The CDR3 region has the DNA TGCGCCAGCAGCTTGGAGGGGCCTGCTGGGGAAAAACTGTTTTTT.